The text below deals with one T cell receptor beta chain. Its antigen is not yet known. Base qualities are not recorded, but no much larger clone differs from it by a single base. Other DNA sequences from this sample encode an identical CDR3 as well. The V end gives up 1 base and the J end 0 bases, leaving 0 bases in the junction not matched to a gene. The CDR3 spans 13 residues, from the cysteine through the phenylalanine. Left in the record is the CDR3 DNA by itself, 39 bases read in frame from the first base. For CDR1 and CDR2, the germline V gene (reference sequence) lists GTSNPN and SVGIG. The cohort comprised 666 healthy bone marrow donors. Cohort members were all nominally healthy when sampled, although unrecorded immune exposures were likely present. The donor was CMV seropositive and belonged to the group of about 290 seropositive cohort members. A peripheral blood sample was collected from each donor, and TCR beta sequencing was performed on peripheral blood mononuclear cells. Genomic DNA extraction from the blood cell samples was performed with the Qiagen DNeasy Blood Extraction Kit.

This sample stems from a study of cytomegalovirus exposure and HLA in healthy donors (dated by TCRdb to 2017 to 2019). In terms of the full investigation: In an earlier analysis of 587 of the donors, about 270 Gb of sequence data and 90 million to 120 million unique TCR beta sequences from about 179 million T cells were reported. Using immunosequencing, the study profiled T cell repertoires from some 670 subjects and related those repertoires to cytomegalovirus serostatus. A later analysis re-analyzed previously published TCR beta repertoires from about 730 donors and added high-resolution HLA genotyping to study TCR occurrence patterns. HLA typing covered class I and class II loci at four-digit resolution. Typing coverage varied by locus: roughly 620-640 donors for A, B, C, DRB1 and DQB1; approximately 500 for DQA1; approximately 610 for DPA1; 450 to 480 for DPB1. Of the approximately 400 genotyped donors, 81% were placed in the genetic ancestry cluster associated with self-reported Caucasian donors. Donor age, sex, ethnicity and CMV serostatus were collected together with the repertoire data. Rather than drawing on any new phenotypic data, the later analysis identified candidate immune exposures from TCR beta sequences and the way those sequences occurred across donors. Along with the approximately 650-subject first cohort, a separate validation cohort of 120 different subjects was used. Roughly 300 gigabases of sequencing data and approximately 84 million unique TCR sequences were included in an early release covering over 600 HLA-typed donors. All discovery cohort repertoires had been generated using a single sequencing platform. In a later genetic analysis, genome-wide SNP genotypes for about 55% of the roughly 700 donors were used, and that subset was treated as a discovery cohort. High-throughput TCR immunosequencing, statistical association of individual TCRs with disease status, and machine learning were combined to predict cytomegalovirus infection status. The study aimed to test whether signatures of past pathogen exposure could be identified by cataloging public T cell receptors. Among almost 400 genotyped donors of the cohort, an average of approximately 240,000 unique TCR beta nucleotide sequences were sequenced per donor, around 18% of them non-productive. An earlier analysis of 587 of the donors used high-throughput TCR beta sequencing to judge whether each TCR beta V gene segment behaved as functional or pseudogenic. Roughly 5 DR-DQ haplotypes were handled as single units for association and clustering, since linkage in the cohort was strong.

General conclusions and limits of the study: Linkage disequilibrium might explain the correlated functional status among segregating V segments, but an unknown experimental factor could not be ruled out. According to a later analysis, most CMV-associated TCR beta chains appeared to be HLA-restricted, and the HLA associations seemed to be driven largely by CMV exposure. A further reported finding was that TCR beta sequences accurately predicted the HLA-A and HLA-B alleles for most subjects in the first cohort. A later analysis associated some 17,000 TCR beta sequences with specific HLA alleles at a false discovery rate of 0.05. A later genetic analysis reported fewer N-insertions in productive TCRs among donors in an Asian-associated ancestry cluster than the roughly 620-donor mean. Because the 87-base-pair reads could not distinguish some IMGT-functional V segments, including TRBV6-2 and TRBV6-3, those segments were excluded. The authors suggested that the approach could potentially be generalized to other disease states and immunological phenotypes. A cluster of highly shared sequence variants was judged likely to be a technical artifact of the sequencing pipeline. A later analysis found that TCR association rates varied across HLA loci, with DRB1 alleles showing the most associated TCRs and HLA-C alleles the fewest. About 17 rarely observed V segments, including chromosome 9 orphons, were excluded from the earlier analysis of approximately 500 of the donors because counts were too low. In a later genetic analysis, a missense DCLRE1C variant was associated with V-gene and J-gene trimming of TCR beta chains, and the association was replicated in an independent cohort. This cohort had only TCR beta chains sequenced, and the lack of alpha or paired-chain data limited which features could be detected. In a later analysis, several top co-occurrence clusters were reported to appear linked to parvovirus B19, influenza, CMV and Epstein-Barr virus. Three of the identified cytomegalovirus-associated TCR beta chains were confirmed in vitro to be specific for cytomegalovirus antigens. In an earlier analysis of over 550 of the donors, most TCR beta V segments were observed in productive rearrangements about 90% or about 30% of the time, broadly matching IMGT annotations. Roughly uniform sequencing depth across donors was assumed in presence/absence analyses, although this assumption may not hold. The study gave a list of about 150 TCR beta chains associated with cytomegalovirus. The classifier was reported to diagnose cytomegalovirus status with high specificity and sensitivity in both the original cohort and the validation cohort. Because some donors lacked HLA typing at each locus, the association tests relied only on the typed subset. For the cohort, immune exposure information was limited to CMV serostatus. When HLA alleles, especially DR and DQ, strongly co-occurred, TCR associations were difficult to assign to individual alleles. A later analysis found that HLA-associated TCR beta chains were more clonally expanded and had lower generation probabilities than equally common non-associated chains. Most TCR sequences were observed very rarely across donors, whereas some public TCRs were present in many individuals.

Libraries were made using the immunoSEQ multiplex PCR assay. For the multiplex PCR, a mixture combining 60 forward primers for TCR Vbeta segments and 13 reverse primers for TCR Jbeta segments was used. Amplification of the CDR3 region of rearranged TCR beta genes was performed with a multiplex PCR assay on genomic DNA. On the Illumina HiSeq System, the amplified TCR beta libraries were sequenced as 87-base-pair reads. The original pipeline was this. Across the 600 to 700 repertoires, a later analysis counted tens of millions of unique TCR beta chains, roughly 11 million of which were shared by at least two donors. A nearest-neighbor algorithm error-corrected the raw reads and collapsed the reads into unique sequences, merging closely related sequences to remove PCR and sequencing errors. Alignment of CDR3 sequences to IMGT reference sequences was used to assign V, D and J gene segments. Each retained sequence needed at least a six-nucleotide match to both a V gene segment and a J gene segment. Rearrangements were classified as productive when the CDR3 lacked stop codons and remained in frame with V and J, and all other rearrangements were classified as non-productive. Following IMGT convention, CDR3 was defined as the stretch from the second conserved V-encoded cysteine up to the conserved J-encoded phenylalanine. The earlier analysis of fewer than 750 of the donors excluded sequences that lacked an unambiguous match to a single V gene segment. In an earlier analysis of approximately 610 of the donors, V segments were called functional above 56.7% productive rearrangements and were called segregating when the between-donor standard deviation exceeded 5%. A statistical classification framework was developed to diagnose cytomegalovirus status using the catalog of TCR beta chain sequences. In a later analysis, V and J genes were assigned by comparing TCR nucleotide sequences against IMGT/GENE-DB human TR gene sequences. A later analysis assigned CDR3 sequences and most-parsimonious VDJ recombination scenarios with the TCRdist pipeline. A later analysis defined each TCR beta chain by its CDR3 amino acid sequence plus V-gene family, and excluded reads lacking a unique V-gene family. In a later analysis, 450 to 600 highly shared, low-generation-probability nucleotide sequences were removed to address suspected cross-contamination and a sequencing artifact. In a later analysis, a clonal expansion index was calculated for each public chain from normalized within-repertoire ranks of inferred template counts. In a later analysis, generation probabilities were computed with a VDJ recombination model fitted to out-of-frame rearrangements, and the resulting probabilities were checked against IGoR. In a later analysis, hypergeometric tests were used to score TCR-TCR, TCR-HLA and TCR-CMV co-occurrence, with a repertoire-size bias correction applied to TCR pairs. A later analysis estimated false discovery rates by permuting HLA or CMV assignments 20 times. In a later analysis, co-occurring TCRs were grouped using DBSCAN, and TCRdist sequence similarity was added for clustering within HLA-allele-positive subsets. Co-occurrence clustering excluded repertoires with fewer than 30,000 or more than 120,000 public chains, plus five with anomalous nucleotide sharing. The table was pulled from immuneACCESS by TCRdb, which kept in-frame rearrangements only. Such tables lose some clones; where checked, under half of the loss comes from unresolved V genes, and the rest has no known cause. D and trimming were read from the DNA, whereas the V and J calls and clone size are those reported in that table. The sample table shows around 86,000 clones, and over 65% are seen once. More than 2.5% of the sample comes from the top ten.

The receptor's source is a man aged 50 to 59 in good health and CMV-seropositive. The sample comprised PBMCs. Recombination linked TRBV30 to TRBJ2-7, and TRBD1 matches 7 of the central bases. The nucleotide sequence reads TGTGCCTGGAGTGGACAGGGCTCCTACGAGCAGTACTTC. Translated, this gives CAWSGQGSYEQYF. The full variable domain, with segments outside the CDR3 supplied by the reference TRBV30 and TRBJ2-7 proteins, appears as SQTIHQWPATLVQPVGSPLSLECTVEGTSNPNLYWYRQAAGRGLQLLFYSVGIGQISSEVPQNLSASRPQDRQFILSSKKLLLSDSGFYLCAWSGQGSYEQYFGPGTRLTVT.